Below are 7 T cell receptor beta chains sequenced from a single sample in a study of radiotherapy plus CTLA-4 blockade in lung cancer. Clones were read by immunoSEQ multiplex PCR, and TCRdb kept only the in-frame ones, dropping some. The sample holds about 39,000 clones, about four fifths seen once. The source material was peripheral blood, sampled from a patient treated with radiotherapy plus ipilimumab. The receptors shown here come from a human donor with non-small cell lung cancer that progressed on radiotherapy plus ipilimumab.

The rearrangement links TRBV7-9 to TRBJ1-1, with 8 bases fitting TRBD1. The V and J ends lost 1 base and 5 bases, in that order; junction bases with no gene match: 6. Germline loops: CDR1 SEHNR, CDR2 FQNEAQ (reference sequence). This CDR3 has 15 amino acids. The CDR3 DNA is TGTGCCAGCAGCTTAGTCCAGGGGGCAGAGACTGAAGCTTTCTTT. It is translated as CASSLVQGAETEAFF. Using reference TRBV7-9 and TRBJ1-1 for the parts outside the CDR3, the full variable domain is DTGVSQNPRHKITKRGQNVTFRCDPISEHNRLYWYRQTLGQGPEFLTYFQNEAQLEKSRLLSDRFSAERPKGSFSTLEIQRTEQGDSAMYLCASSLVQGAETEAFFGQGTRLTVV.

The rearrangement joins TRBV6-1 to TRBJ1-3, with 8 bases aligning to TRBD1. Germline CDR1 reads MNHNS; CDR2 reads SASEGT. The CDR3 length is 14 residues. The V and J ends lost 6 bases and 4 bases, in that order; junction bases with no gene match: 5. CDR3 region: CASSRRGPGNTIYF. In DNA form, the CDR3 reads TGTGCCAGCAGCCGCAGGGGGCCAGGAAACACCATATATTTT.

J is TRBJ1-5 and V is TRBV6-1; TRBD1 matches at 9 bases. CDR3 length equals 15 residues. Germline CDR1 MNHNS, CDR2 SASEGT. The V gene end was trimmed by 5 bases and the J gene end by 5 bases; junction bases not matched to a gene: 7. CDR3 bases: TGTGCCAGCAGTTGGACAGGGGTCATCCATCAGCCCCAGCATTTT. It encodes CASSWTGVIHQPQHF.

The rearrangement links TRBV9 to TRBJ2-3; possibly TRBD2 for D (6 bases). There are 14 residues in the CDR3. Per the germline V gene, CDR1 is SGDLS and CDR2 is YYNGEE. Trimming removed 3 bases at V and 0 bases at J, with 8 bases between. The chain's CDR3 is CASSAGGSTDTQYF. The CDR3 DNA follows: TGTGCCAGCAGCGCCGGGGGAAGCACAGATACGCAGTATTTT.

J is TRBJ1-1 and V is TRBV29-1, with 7 bases identical to TRBD1. Germline trimming cut 4 bases from V and 4 bases from J; bases unmatched to any gene: 6. The CDR3 sequence is 13 residues long. Germline V CDR1 and CDR2: SQVTM, ANQGSEA. CDR3: CSVGTGVTTEAFF. In nucleotides, the CDR3 is TGCAGCGTTGGAACAGGGGTGACCACTGAAGCTTTCTTT.

The gene calls are TRBV27 and TRBJ2-2; TRBD1 might be the D (6 bases). CDR1 and CDR2 (germline): MNHEY, SMNVEV (reference sequence). V dropped 2 bases and J dropped 1 base, with 8 bases sitting between them. The CDR3 length is 15 residues. The CDR3 sequence: CASSLEGGNTGELFF. The DNA for the CDR3 is TGTGCCAGCAGTTTAGAAGGGGGGAACACCGGGGAGCTGTTTTTT.

The gene calls are TRBV5-1 and TRBJ2-1, with a weak D call TRBD2 (6 bases). V dropped 0 bases and J dropped 5 bases, with 12 bases sitting between them. This CDR3 comprises 15 residues. Germline CDR1 and CDR2: SGHRS and YFSETQ. CDR3 sequence (DNA): TGCGCCAGCAGCTTGGCCGGGAGAAGTGACAATGAGCAGTTCTTC. It is translated as CASSLAGRSDNEQFF.